This note documents a single T cell receptor (beta chain) sequence. Every donor contributed 7.5 to 10 milliliters of peripheral blood by blood draw. The CDR3 is 13 residues long. V was trimmed by 7 bases and J by 4 bases, leaving 13 bases between them. This sample was taken from a study of blood T cells in healthy people across ages. Across the whole study: Capture via template switching afforded approximately one barcoded beta molecule per two T cells.

PCR was performed a second time for about 7 to 12 cycles using a sample-barcoded 5' primer and a J-beta primer mix. TCRdb fed the 5' RACE reads into MiXCR, producing one record per CDR3 protein. The repertoire consists of over 1,300,000 distinct CDR3 sequences, with around 59% occurring once and the leading ten covering roughly 7%. This TCR was sampled from a man younger than 35 in good health. The sample taken for sequencing was blood. The genes are TRBV12-3 or TRBV12-4 and TRBJ2-5, with D unresolved. CDR3 sequence: CASNFVPGETQYF. CDR3 in DNA: TGTGCCAGCAACTTCGTACCTGGAGAGACCCAGTACTTC.